These 25 T cell receptor beta chains share one sample of origin, sequenced in a study of beta chain features in type 1 diabetes. Investigators reverse transcribed all isolated RNA, so they sequenced expressed TCRB transcripts. The data were produced by immunoSEQ multiplex PCR, yet TCRdb's version contains in-frame clones alone and is incomplete. Of fewer than 200,000 clones in the sample, about 9.3% are singletons; the top ten hold around 0.48%. Overall study findings and caveats: Moderate but significant shortening of TCRB CDR3s was recorded in all four CD4+ subsets from Type 1 diabetes patients.

No antigens are known for them. Material: central memory CD4+ T cells from blood. All receptors come from a man between 25 and 39 years old with type 1 diabetes.

This clone was seen a few times. J is TRBJ2-5 and V is TRBV29-1, with a possible D match to TRBD2 (6 bases). The J call may be incorrect, as the DNA end agrees better with TRBJ2-7. The CDR3 extends over 12 amino acids. Per the germline V gene, CDR1 is SQVTM and CDR2 is ANQGSEA. CDR3 loop: CSVRGSTYEQYF. The CDR3 coding sequence is TGCAGCGTTCGGGGGTCCACCTACGAGCAGTACTTC.

This clone was seen only a few times. This chain joins TRBV18 and TRBJ1-2, with 10 positions matching TRBD1. Germline trimming cut 4 bases from V and 3 bases from J; bases unmatched to any gene: 5. The CDR3 extends over 15 amino acids. The germline V gene encodes CDR1 KGHSH and CDR2 LQKENI. The CDR3 DNA sequence: TGTGCCAGCTCACAACCCGGACAGGGGGACTATGGCTACACCTTC. Encoded protein: CASSQPGQGDYGYTF. Complete variable domain (other parts from reference TRBV18 and TRBJ1-2): NAGVMQNPRHLVRRRGQEARLRCSPMKGHSHVYWYRQLPEEGLKFMVYLQKENIIDESGMPKERFSAEFPKEGPSILRIQQVVRGDSAAYFCASSQPGQGDYGYTFGSGTRLTVV.

Worth noting for this clone: This same CDR3 is encoded by further DNA sequences in the sample. In DNA form, the CDR3 reads TGTGCCAGCAGCTCCCGAGGGGAGACCCAGTACTTC. Its protein product is CASSSRGETQYF. The chain recombines TRBV7-9 with TRBJ2-5; D may be TRBD2 (5 bases). V dropped 4 bases and J dropped 5 bases, with 8 bases sitting between them. The germline gives CDR1 SEHNR, CDR2 FQNEAQ (reference sequence). The CDR3 loop spans 12 amino acids.

The V and J genes are TRBV5-1 and TRBJ2-7, with D tentatively TRBD2 (6 bases). The germline CDR1 and CDR2 sequences are SGHRS and YFSETQ. V was cut by 5 bases and J by 2 bases, with 14 bases left in between. The CDR3 contains 14 residues. The CDR3 here is CASSSVPGAYEQYF. In DNA, the CDR3 is TGCGCCAGCAGTTCCGTACCGGGGGCCTACGAGCAGTACTTC.

For this clone: This sample includes further DNA sequences coding for the same CDR3. The chain couples TRBV5-1 to TRBJ2-3, with 8 bases identical to TRBD1. The germline CDR1 and CDR2 sequences are SGHRS and YFSETQ. V dropped 5 bases and J dropped 0; count of bases not matched to a gene: 5. This CDR3 spans 15 amino acids. The CDR3, as DNA: TGCGCCAGCAGTTCTGGACAGGGTAGCACAGATACGCAGTATTTT. This encodes CASSSGQGSTDTQYF.

The J gene is TRBJ2-2, the V gene TRBV10-3; D uncertain. The V end was cut by 1 base, the J end by 0 bases, with 6 bases between. Germline CDR1 is ENHRY and CDR2 is SYGVKD. The CDR3 consists of 15 residues. For the CDR3, the DNA is TGTGCCATCAGTGAGTGGCAGACGAACACCGGGGAGCTGTTTTTT. Translation: CAISEWQTNTGELFF.

This clone was observed a handful of times. The gene calls are TRBV18 and TRBJ2-1, with D unclear. V lost 3 bases, J lost 5 bases, and 8 bases lay in between. The germline V gene has CDR1 KGHSH and CDR2 LQKENI. The CDR3 contains 13 residues. This CDR3 reads CASSPLADNEQFF. CDR3 in DNA: TGTGCCAGCTCACCCTTGGCTGACAATGAGCAGTTCTTC. The full variable domain, rest sourced from reference TRBV18 and TRBJ2-1, is NAGVMQNPRHLVRRRGQEARLRCSPMKGHSHVYWYRQLPEEGLKFMVYLQKENIIDESGMPKERFSAEFPKEGPSILRIQQVVRGDSAAYFCASSPLADNEQFFGPGTRLTVL.

V and J are TRBV7-2 and TRBJ2-5; D not resolved. The CDR3 spans 12 residues. The germline gives CDR1 SGHTA, CDR2 FQGNSA. V was shortened by 6 bases and J by 5 bases, with 10 bases between the two germline ends. The CDR3 protein is CASSVLAETQYF. The DNA of the CDR3 is TGTGCCAGCAGTGTCCTCGCGGAGACCCAGTACTTC.

This rearrangement joins TRBV7-9 to TRBJ2-2, with TRBD2 identical over 7 bases. V trimming: 7 bases; J trimming: 1 base; junction bases outside the gene matches: 6. The CDR3 runs 15 residues. Germline CDR1 and CDR2: SEHNR and FQNEAQ (reference sequence). The CDR3 reads CASMQGGRNTGELFF. The CDR3 bases are TGTGCCAGCATGCAGGGAGGGAGGAACACCGGGGAGCTGTTTTTT. Combining the CDR3 with reference TRBV7-9 and TRBJ2-2 gives the whole variable domain DTGVSQNPRHKITKRGQNVTFRCDPISEHNRLYWYRQTLGQGPEFLTYFQNEAQLEKSRLLSDRFSAERPKGSFSTLEIQRTEQGDSAMYLCASMQGGRNTGELFFGEGSRLTVL.

The chain links TRBV7-9 to TRBJ2-7; TRBD1 matches at 8 bases. Germline CDR1 and CDR2: SEHNR and FQNEAQ (reference sequence). The V and J ends lost 1 base and 5 bases, in that order; junction bases with no gene match: 4. The CDR3 is 14 residues long. DNA for the CDR3: TGTGCCAGCAGCTTAGGACAGGGGCTCAACGAGCAGTACTTC. Its protein is CASSLGQGLNEQYF. Filled out from reference TRBV7-9 and TRBJ2-7, the complete variable domain reads DTGVSQNPRHKITKRGQNVTFRCDPISEHNRLYWYRQTLGQGPEFLTYFQNEAQLEKSRLLSDRFSAERPKGSFSTLEIQRTEQGDSAMYLCASSLGQGLNEQYFGPGTRLTVT.

The chain has TRBV29-1 and TRBJ2-3, with D possibly matching TRBD2 (5 bases). The germline V gene has CDR1 SQVTM and CDR2 ANQGSEA. V was trimmed by 2 bases and J by 3 bases, leaving 15 bases between them. This CDR3 has 15 amino acids. CDR3 residues: CSVERRLTGTDTQYF. The CDR3 DNA follows: TGCAGCGTTGAAAGGCGGTTGACGGGAACAGATACGCAGTATTTT.

This clone was found a few times. This rearrangement joins TRBV6-1 to TRBJ2-7; D unresolved. Trimming removed 2 bases from V and 1 base from J, with 12 bases in between. The CDR3 has 15 residues. Per germline, CDR1 MNHNS and CDR2 SASEGT. The CDR3 nucleotides are TGTGCCAGCAGTGAAAGCCGGGTCCCTTCCTACGAGCAGTACTTC. It yields the protein CASSESRVPSYEQYF.

The chain combines TRBV19 with TRBJ2-5; the D gene is possibly TRBD2 (6 bases). From germline, CDR1 is LNHDA and CDR2 SQIVND (reference sequence). The CDR3 runs 14 residues. Between the trimmed V and J ends, which lost 4 bases and 2 bases, there was a span of 11 bases. This CDR3 reads CASSSGAEQETQYF. The CDR3 bases are TGTGCCAGTAGTAGCGGGGCCGAACAAGAGACCCAGTACTTC.

This clone occurred a few times. CDR3 loop: CASSRTIYEQYF. The CDR3 coding sequence is TGTGCCAGCAGCAGAACCATCTACGAGCAGTACTTC. V and J are TRBV6-5 and TRBJ2-7; D gene unclear. This CDR3 comprises 12 residues. Germline V lookup: CDR1 MNHEY, CDR2 SVGAGI. V lost 6 bases, J lost 3 bases, and 9 bases lay in between.

This clone occurred a few times. V and J are TRBV5-1 and TRBJ2-1; 11 bases map to TRBD2. V lost 4 bases and J lost 6; bases outside the gene matches: 12. CDR1 and CDR2 from the germline V gene are SGHRS and YFSETQ. The CDR3 spans 17 residues. The CDR3 nucleotides read TGCGCCAGCAGCGCACAATTGGGGACTAGCGGAAGCAATGAGCAGTTCTTC. Translating it yields CASSAQLGTSGSNEQFF.

The chain links TRBV16 to TRBJ2-1, with D perhaps TRBD1 (5 bases). The CDR3 runs to 12 residues. CDR1 and CDR2 from the germline V gene are KGHSY and FQNENV. V lost 1 base, J lost 15 bases, and 13 bases lay in between. CDR3 coding DNA: TGTGCCAGCAGCCAATATTTTTCAGGGTCGTTCTTC. Translated: CASSQYFSGSFF.

V usage is TRBV30 and J usage is TRBJ1-1; 9 bases line up with TRBD1. V shed 2 bases, J shed 4 bases, and the junction held 5 bases outside the gene matches. Germline assignment: CDR1 GTSNPN and CDR2 SVGIG (reference sequence). This CDR3 is built from 14 residues. The DNA for the CDR3 is TGTGCCTGGAGTACCACAGGGGGCGTCACTGAAGCTTTCTTT. Amino acid sequence: CAWSTTGGVTEAFF.

In its sample, this clone was seen a few times. V and J are TRBV11-2 and TRBJ1-5; tentatively, D is TRBD1 (5 bases). V was shortened by 5 bases and J by 4 bases, with 9 bases between the two germline ends. Germline V gene data show CDR1 as SGHAT and CDR2 as FQNNGV. The CDR3 extends over 13 amino acids. The CDR3 region has the DNA TGTGCCAGCAGCGGACACCGAAATCAGCCCCAGCATTTT. Amino acid sequence: CASSGHRNQPQHF.

The gene calls are TRBV27 and TRBJ1-2, with 7 bases fitting TRBD1. With 4 bases clipped from V and 7 bases from J, the junction kept 3 bases outside the gene matches. The CDR3 is 12 residues long. Germline values: CDR1 MNHEY, CDR2 SMNVEV (reference sequence). CDR3 loop: CASSYRGSGYTF. CDR3 bases: TGTGCCAGCAGTTACAGGGGCTCTGGCTACACCTTC.

The table lists this clone with a few counts. This chain links TRBV28 with TRBJ1-1; TRBD1 matches at 7 bases. Looked up from germline, CDR1 is MDHEN and CDR2 is SYDVKM. Trimming took 5 bases from V and 9 from J; bases not matched to a gene: 12. The CDR3 consists of 14 residues. DNA of the CDR3: TGTGCCAGCAGTATGACAGGGTCAACCTCTAAAGCTTTCTTT. Amino acid sequence: CASSMTGSTSKAFF.

The count of this clone is one. The CDR3 nucleotides are TGTGCCAGCAGCTGGGGACAGGCTAACTATGGCTACACCTTC. Its protein is CASSWGQANYGYTF. V is TRBV4-2 and J is TRBJ1-2, with 8 bases identical to TRBD1. From germline, CDR1 is LGHNA and CDR2 YNFKEQ. J lost 0 bases, V lost 5 bases, and 2 bases had no gene match. The CDR3 spans 14 residues.

This clone was seen a few times. The V gene is TRBV5-1, the J gene TRBJ2-3; 10 bases match TRBD2. Germline trimming cut 5 bases from V and 5 bases from J; bases unmatched to any gene: 8. This CDR3 region has 15 residues. The germline CDR1 and CDR2 sequences are SGHRS and YFSETQ. CDR3: CASSLPAGGRDTQYF. CDR3 coding DNA: TGCGCCAGCAGTCTTCCAGCGGGAGGGAGAGATACGCAGTATTTT.

The J gene is TRBJ2-1, the V gene TRBV28, with TRBD2 matching 13 bases. The CDR3 spans 16 residues. Germline V CDR1 and CDR2: MDHEN, SYDVKM. J gave up 7 bases and V 2 bases, and 5 bases lay outside the gene matches. The CDR3: CASSLLGTSGINEQFF. For the CDR3, the DNA is TGTGCCAGCAGTTTACTAGGGACTAGCGGGATAAATGAGCAGTTCTTC. The variable domain in full, with the rest retrieved from reference TRBV28 and TRBJ2-1, is DVKVTQSSRYLVKRTGEKVFLECVQDMDHENMFWYRQDPGLGLRLIYFSYDVKMKEKGDIPEGYSVSREKKERFSLILESASTNQTSMYLCASSLLGTSGINEQFFGPGTRLTVL.

The CDR3 DNA reads TGCAGCGTCACGGGACAGATGAGCACAGATACGCAGTATTTT. Its protein product is CSVTGQMSTDTQYF. The chain uses TRBV29-1 and TRBJ2-3; 7 bases are shared with TRBD1. The CDR3 extends over 14 amino acids. The V gene end was trimmed by 6 bases and the J gene end by 0 bases; junction bases not matched to a gene: 6. CDR1 is SQVTM and CDR2 is ANQGSEA in the germline V gene.

This clone turned up a few times. The V gene is TRBV11-2, the J gene TRBJ2-5; D may be TRBD2 (6 bases). The ends were cut back, 5 bases at V and 3 bases at J, with 13 bases in the middle. Per the germline V gene, CDR1 is SGHAT and CDR2 is FQNNGV. This CDR3 is built from 14 residues. As DNA, the CDR3 is TGTGCCAGCAGCCTTGGAGGGAGTGAAGAGACCCAGTACTTC. Residues: CASSLGGSEETQYF.